The sequence of this T cell receptor beta chain was determined in a study of radiation and T cells in renal cell carcinoma. On the study more broadly: Nephrectomy followed 15 Gy stereotactic body radiation by 4 weeks. General study points: Pretreatment tumor biopsies were lacking, so baseline clonotypes are unknown. From baseline, blood top tumor clonotypes peaked at 2 weeks post-radiation.

As to this clone: Its antigen remains unknown.

Sample time point: baseline pretreatment blood. Treatment indicated: 15 Gy SBRT to primary tumor, nephrectomy 4 weeks later. Only in-frame clones appear in the TCRdb table, and some are missing; sequencing was by immunoSEQ multiplex PCR. The table has nearly 50,000 clones, approximately 80% seen once. The TCR was taken from a woman in her sixties or seventies with renal cell carcinoma. This material consisted of blood, taken from a patient whose treatment included radiotherapy and nephrectomy.

The CDR3 DNA reads TGTGCCAGCAGCTTCCCCGTTTGGGGTGAAGCTTTCTTT. Its translation is CASSFPVWGEAFF. The chain recombines TRBV5-6 with TRBJ1-1; no clear D gene. Germline CDR1 is SGHDT and CDR2 is YYEEEE. The CDR3 sequence is 13 residues long. V was clipped by 2 bases and J by 7 bases, with 12 bases between them.